This TCR beta chain was profiled in a study of blood T cell repertoires in COVID-19. Study at large: PBMCs, B-cell-depleted T cells, or T cells were the source of the cDNA or gDNA that made up the material.

Authors' analysis steps: Researchers report that nucleated cell counts were estimated from reference gene primer amplification. Data came from immunoSEQ multiplex PCR; TCRdb stores just in-frame clones and leaves some out. For V, J and clone size, that table is used; D and trimming come from the DNA. The sample has some 83,000 clones, more than 70% seen once. This CDR3 has 14 residues. Losses at the gene ends were 10 bases for V and 2 bases for J; bases not matched to a gene: 6. Germline values: CDR1 SGHNT, CDR2 YYREEE (reference sequence). The chain combines TRBV5-4 with TRBJ2-5, with TRBD2 matching over 12 bases. This TCR derives from a man aged 45 to 65 with active COVID-19. Material: peripheral blood. CDR3 loop: CAGRTSGVQETQYF. The CDR3 DNA reads as TGTGCCGGTCGGACTAGCGGGGTTCAAGAGACCCAGTACTTC. The full variable domain, its missing parts supplied by reference TRBV5-4 and TRBJ2-5, is ETGVTQSPTHLIKTRGQQVTLRCSSQSGHNTVSWYQQALGQGPQFIFQYYREEENGRGNFPPRFSGLQFPNYSSELNVNALELDDSALYLCAGRTSGVQETQYFGPGTRLLVL.